These T cell receptor beta chains were read from a single sample in a study of T-cell memory formation after mild COVID-19. From the 5' RACE reads, TCRdb called clonotypes with MiXCR, one entry per CDR3 protein. The sample yields 100,000 or so distinct CDR3 sequences, around 10% seen once. Sequenced: PBMCs or a T cell subset sorted from them (not recorded which). The receptors come from a man aged 18 to 29 who had mild COVID-19 (a few samples of this study predate the infection). Cell type and time point are not known. CDR3s include the opening cysteine and the closing phenylalanine or tryptophan.

v_call: TRBV15
cdr3_aa: CATSRTLSDGYTF

v_call: TRBV9
cdr3_aa: CASSVAGGAGQPQHF

v_call: TRBV12-3/TRBV12-4
cdr3_aa: CASSLALGRSRGDYNEQFF

v_call: TRBV7-9
cdr3_aa: CASSRTGQGAGEQFF

v_call: TRBV5-1
cdr3_aa: CASSPSWTGKGTEAFF

v_call: TRBV15
cdr3_aa: CATSTISGGPRGTGELFF

v_call: TRBV12-3/TRBV12-4
cdr3_aa: CASSLRASGAEAFF

v_call: TRBV12-3/TRBV12-4
cdr3_aa: CASTGGWTNEKLFF

v_call: TRBV7-9
cdr3_aa: CASSYDMTGYTF

v_call: TRBV6-2/TRBV6-3
cdr3_aa: CATTGRDGGLRDTQYF

v_call: TRBV11-2
cdr3_aa: CASSGQDREQFF

v_call: TRBV4-2
cdr3_aa: CASSPGQGGSPLHF

v_call: TRBV5-1
cdr3_aa: CASSFSGADTQYF

v_call: TRBV24-1
cdr3_aa: CATSPGQNEQYF

v_call: TRBV9
cdr3_aa: CAKLNTTGYEQYF

v_call: TRBV29-1
cdr3_aa: CSVEGAESYEQYF

v_call: TRBV6-2/TRBV6-3
cdr3_aa: CASRTPGWANEQFF

v_call: TRBV27
cdr3_aa: CASSLYGGGNSYNEQFF

v_call: TRBV12-3/TRBV12-4
cdr3_aa: CASSPQGLGSYNEQFF

v_call: TRBV7-2
cdr3_aa: CASSYSQGIGNTIYF

v_call: TRBV12-3/TRBV12-4
cdr3_aa: CASSSTIGRMIIQETQYF

v_call: TRBV20-1
cdr3_aa: CSARGWIARRNTEAFF

v_call: TRBV4-1
cdr3_aa: CASSQGLTAAYEQYF

v_call: TRBV7-2
cdr3_aa: CASSFNYEQYF

v_call: TRBV24-1
cdr3_aa: CATSDLNTGISEQFF

v_call: TRBV19
cdr3_aa: CASIGWGGGEAFF

v_call: TRBV5-6
cdr3_aa: CASSPPRGRPYNEQFF

v_call: TRBV6-5
cdr3_aa: CASSSGSGGYGELFF

v_call: TRBV5-1
cdr3_aa: CASSPLVGEPPLHF

v_call: TRBV2
cdr3_aa: CGIWREANEQFF

v_call: TRBV20-1
cdr3_aa: CSARGRPKQGGSYNEQFF

v_call: TRBV12-3/TRBV12-4
cdr3_aa: CASSPPGHNQYGYTF

v_call: TRBV7-9
cdr3_aa: CASSFAGKGLPFQETQYF

v_call: TRBV2
cdr3_aa: CASSEGIRNTEAFF